This T cell receptor beta chain was retrieved from a study of blood T cell repertoires in COVID-19. V was pared by 6 bases and J by 6 bases, with 12 bases between. The CDR3 sequence is 14 residues long. In germline, CDR1 is MNHEY, CDR2 SMNVEV (reference sequence). Clones were sequenced by immunoSEQ multiplex PCR, and TCRdb holds only the in-frame ones, with some missing. The table lists 200,000 to 250,000 clones, more than 80% of them singletons. The V gene is TRBV27, the J gene TRBJ1-6; unclear D gene. Sequenced input: PBMCs or T cells enriched from blood (not recorded which). The receptor comes from a man in his forties or fifties who had been exposed to COVID-19. CDR3 sequence (DNA): TGTGCCAGCAGACTAGGACGGGGTAATTCACCCCTCCACTTT. This gives the protein CASRLGRGNSPLHF.